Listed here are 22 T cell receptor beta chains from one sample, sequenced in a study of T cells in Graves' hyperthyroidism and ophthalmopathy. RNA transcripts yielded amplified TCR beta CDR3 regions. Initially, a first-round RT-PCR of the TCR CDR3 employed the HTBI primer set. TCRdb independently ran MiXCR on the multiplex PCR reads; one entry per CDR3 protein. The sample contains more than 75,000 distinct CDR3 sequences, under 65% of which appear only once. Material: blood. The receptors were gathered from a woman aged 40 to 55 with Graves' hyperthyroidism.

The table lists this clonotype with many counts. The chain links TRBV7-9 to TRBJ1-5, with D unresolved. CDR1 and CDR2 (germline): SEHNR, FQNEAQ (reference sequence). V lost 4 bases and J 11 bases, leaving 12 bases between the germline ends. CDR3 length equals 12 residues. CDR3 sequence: CASSWTIGTQHF. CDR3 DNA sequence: TGTGCCAGCAGCTGGACGATAGGGACCCAGCATTTT.

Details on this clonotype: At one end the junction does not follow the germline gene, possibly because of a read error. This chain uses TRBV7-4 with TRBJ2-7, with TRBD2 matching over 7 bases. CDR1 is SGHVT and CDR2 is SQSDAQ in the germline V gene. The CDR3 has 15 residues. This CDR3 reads CASSLGSSGSYEQYF. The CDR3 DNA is TGTGCCAGCAGTTTAGGATCTAGCGGCTCCTACGAGCAGTACTTC.

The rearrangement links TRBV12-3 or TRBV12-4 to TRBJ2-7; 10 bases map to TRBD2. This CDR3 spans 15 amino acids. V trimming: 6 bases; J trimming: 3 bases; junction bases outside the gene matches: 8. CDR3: CASSSLAGAFYEQYF. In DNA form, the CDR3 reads TGTGCCAGCAGCTCTCTAGCGGGAGCGTTCTACGAGCAGTACTTC.

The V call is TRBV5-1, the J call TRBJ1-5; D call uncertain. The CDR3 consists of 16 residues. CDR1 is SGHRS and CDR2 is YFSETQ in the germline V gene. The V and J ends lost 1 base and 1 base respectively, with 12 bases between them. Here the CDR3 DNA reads TGCGCCAGCAGCTTGAACGGGAGGGCCAGCAATCAGCCCCAGCATTTT. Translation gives CASSLNGRASNQPQHF.

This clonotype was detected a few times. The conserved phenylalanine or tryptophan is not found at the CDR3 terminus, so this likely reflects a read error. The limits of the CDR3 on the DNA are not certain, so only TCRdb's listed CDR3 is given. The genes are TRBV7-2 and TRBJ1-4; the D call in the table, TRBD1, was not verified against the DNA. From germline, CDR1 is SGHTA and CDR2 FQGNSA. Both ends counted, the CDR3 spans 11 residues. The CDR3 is CASSPGTGPLY.

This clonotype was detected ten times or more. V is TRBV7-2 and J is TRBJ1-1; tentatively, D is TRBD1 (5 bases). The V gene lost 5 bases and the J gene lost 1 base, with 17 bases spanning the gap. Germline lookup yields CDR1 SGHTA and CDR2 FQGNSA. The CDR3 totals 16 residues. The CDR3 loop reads CASSTQQQGTNTEAFF. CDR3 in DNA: TGTGCCAGCAGCACCCAGCAGCAGGGTACGAACACTGAAGCTTTCTTT.

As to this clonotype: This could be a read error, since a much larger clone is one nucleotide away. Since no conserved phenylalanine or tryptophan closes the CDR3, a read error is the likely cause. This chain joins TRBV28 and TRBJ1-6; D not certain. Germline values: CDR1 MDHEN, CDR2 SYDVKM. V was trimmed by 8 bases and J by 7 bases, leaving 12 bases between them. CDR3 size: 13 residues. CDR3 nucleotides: TGTGCCAGCGTAAGCTCGAGAAATTCACCCCTCCACCTT. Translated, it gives CASVSSRNSPLHL.

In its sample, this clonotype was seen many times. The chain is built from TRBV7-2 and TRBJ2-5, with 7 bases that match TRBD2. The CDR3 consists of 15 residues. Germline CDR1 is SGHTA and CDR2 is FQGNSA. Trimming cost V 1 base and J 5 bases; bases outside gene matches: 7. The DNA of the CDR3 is TGTGCCAGCAGCTTAGAAAGACTAGCCGGGGAGACCCAGTACTTC. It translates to CASSLERLAGETQYF.

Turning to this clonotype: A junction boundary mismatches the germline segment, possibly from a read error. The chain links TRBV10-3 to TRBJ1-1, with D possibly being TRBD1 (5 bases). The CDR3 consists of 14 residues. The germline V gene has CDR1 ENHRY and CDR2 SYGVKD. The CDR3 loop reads CAITSTDMDTEAFF. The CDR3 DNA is TGTGCCATCACCTCGACAGATATGGACACTGAAGCCTTCTTT.

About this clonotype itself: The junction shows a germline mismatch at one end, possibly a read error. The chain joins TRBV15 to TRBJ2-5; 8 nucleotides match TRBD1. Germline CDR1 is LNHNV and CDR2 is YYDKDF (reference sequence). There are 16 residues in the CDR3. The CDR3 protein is CATSRPDRARQGTQYF. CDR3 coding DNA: TGTGCCACCAGCAGGCCGGACAGGGCCCGTCAAGGGACCCAGTACTTC.

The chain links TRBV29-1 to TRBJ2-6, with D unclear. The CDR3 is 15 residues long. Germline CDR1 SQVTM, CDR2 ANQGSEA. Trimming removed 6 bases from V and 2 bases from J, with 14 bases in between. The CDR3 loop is CSVPAASTGANVLTF. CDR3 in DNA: TGCAGCGTCCCGGCCGCAAGCACTGGGGCCAACGTCCTGACTTTC.

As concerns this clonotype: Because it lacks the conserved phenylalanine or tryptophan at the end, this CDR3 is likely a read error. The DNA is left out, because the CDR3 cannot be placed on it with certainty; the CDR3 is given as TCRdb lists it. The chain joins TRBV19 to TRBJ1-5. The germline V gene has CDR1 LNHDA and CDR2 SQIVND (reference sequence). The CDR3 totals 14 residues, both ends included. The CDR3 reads CASSIQDSNQPQQT.

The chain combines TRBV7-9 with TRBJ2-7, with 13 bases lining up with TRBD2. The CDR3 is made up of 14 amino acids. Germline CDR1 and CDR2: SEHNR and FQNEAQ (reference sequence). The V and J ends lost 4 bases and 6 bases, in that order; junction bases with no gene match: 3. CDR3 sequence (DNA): TGTGCCAGCAGCTCTTGGACTAGCGGGAGCGAGCAGTACTTC. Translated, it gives CASSSWTSGSEQYF.

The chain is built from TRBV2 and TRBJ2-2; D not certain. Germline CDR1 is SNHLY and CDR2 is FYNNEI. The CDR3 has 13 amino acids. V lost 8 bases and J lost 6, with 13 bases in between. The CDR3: CASPPVNPGELFF. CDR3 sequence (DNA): TGTGCCAGCCCACCAGTTAACCCCGGGGAGCTGTTTTTT.

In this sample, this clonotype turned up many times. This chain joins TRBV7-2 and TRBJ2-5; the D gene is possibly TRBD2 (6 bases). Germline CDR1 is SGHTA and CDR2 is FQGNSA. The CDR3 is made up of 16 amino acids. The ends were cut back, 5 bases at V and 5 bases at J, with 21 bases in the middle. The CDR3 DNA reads TGTGCCAGCAGCCCCTCCCTGGCTAGCGCCGTGGAGACCCAGTACTTC. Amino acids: CASSPSLASAVETQYF. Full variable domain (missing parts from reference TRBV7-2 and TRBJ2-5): GAGVSQSPSNKVTEKGKDVELRCDPISGHTALYWYRQSLGQGLEFLIYFQGNSAPDKSGLPSDRFSAERTGGSVSTLTIQRTQQEDSAVYLCASSPSLASAVETQYFGPGTRLLVL.

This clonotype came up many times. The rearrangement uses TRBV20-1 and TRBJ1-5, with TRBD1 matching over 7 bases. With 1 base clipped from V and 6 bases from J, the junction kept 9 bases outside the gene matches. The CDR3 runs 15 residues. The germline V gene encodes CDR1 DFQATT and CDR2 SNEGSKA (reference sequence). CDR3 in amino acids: CSARGLQGSSQPQHF. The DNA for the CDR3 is TGCAGTGCTAGAGGCCTACAGGGGTCAAGTCAGCCCCAGCATTTT.

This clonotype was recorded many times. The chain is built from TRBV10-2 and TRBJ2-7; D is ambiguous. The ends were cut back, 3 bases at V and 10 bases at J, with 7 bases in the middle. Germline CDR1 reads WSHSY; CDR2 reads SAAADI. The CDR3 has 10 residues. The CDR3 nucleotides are TGCGCCAGCAGTGAATACTTTCAGTACTTC. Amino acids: CASSEYFQYF.

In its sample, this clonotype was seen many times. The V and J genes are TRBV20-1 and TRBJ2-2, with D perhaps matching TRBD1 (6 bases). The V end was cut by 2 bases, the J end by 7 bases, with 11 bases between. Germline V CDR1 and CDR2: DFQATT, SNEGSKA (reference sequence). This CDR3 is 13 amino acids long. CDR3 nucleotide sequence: TGCAGTGCTAGACAGGGGAGCTACGGGGAGCTGTTTTTT. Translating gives CSARQGSYGELFF.

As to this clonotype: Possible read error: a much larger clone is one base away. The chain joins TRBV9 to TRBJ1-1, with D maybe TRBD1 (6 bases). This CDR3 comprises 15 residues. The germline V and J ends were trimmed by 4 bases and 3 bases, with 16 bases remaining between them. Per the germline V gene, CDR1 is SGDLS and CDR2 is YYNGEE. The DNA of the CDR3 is TGTGCCAGCAGCCCATCGCAGGGGACGCACACTGAAGCTTTCTTT. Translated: CASSPSQGTHTEAFF.

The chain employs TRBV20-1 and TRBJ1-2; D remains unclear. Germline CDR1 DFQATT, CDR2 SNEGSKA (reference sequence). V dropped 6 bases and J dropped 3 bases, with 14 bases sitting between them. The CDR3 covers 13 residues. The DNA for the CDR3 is TGCAGTGCCTACCGCGGGGAGGACTATGGCTACACCTTC. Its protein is CSAYRGEDYGYTF.

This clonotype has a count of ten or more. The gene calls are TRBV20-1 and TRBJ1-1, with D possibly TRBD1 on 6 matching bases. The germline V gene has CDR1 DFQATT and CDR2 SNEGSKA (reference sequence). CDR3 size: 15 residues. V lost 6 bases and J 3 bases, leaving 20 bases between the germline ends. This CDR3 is CSAWGQKPADTEAFF. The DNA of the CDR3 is TGCAGTGCCTGGGGACAAAAACCAGCGGACACTGAAGCTTTCTTT.

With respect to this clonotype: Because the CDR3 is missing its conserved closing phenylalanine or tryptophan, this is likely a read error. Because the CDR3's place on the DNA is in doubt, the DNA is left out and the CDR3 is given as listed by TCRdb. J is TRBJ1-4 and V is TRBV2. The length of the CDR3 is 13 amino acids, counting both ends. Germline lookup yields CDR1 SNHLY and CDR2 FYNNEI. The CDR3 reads CASTQDSGRKTVC.